This TCR beta chain emerged from a study of T cell responses to AZD1222 COVID-19 vaccine (dated by TCRdb to the early 2020s). With respect to the entire study: AZD1222 recipients whose second dose came at about 4 weeks and those whose second dose came at about 12 weeks were combined into one group, since spike-specific TCR depth and breadth did not differ between the two schedules. TCR sequencing covered more than 230 trial participants: 200 to 210 given two doses of AZD1222 and about 26 given two doses of MenACWY control vaccine. Trial participants were enrolled by age into 18-55, 56-69 and 70-plus year subgroups, with approximately 150, 28 and 58 TCR-sequenced participants respectively. General study outcomes and caveats: Epitopes outside the regions mutated in the B.1.351 and B.1.1.7 variants were reportedly recognized by nearly half of the unique spike-specific TCRs. Conclusions about previously exposed vaccinees were limited because only six or seven AZD1222 recipients were SARS-CoV-2 seropositive at baseline. After two AZD1222 doses, spike-specific TCR breadth and depth were significantly higher than at day 0 and than in MenACWY recipients. In the small 56-69-year group, the increase in depth fell short of significance, most likely because of low power. Because no day 14 peak-response samples were available, repertoires were characterized only after the peak T cell response. Participants were mostly white British and included more females than males, and it was suggested by the authors that clonal diversity may have been underestimated. The vaccine-associated CD4 TCRs covered the entire spike protein, and the dominant responses fell in regions 160-218 and 743-854.

CDR1 and CDR2, looked up from the germline V gene, are LGHNA and YNFKEQ. The CDR3 spans 17 residues, from the cysteine through the phenylalanine. Kept here is only the CDR3 DNA, which spans 51 bases and is read in frame from base 1. V is cut back by 0 bases and J by 1 base, with 6 bases in the junction unmatched. The intended sense of this specimen's time point label: baseline before first vaccination. Vaccinee samples were obtained from the UK trials COV001 and COV002, which included a single-blind randomized controlled phase 2/3 trial of AZD1222 (ChAdOx1 nCoV-19) in healthy adults. For TCRbeta chain sequencing, PBMC samples from trial participants were taken at day 0 and at day 28 after the second dose. The CDR3 regions of human TCRbeta chains were analyzed by immunosequencing. On the study's bioinformatics: TCRs in the repertoires were matched against a reference library of SARS-CoV-2-specific TCRs that had been generated with the MIRA antigen-specificity platform. Breadth was defined as the fraction of unique TCRs that were SARS-CoV-2-associated. Depth was defined as the fraction of total T cells that were SARS-CoV-2-associated. Using the MIRA data, each spike-specific TCR was assigned both to the spike region to which the TCR was reactive and to a CD4 or CD8 class. Log10-transformed breadth and depth values were compared by one-way ANOVA with Sidak's multiple comparisons tests. TCRdb's version of the immuneACCESS table is confined to in-frame rearrangements and falls short of the full clone set. An unresolved V gene accounts for under half of the shortfall where checked; the remainder is of unknown origin. V and J calls and clone size follow that table, whereas D and trimming were derived from the DNA. This sample lists around 130,000 clones; over 85% were detected once. Around 3.3% of the sample comes from the top ten.

Worth noting for this clone: Its antigen specificity is not known. Base qualities are missing; no much larger clone stands one base away.

This receptor was taken from an adult in good health. This chain is built from TRBV4-2 and TRBJ2-3; the junction holds 8 bases that match TRBD2. The source material was peripheral blood, sampled on day 0 of AZD1222 vaccination. The DNA reads TGTGCCAGCAGCCAAGATACGAGCGGGGGCGGCACAGATACGCAGTATTTT. Its protein is CASSQDTSGGGTDTQYF.